This passage covers 4 T cell receptor beta chains from one sample sequenced in a study of blood T cell repertoires in COVID-19. Profiled with immunoSEQ multiplex PCR; TCRdb holds only in-frame clones, not every one. The sample shows about 140,000 clones, around 89% of them seen only once. What was sequenced was peripheral blood. The receptors shown here come from a woman of 80 years or more with acute or convalescent COVID-19.

CDR3 protein: CASHQGETQYF. In DNA form, the CDR3 reads TGTGCCAGCCATCAGGGAGAGACCCAGTACTTC. The chain combines TRBV12-3 or TRBV12-4 with TRBJ2-5, with D perhaps TRBD1 (5 bases). This CDR3 spans 11 amino acids. V shed 8 bases and J shed 4 bases, with 8 bases lying between them.

The chain links TRBV6-1 to TRBJ1-5, with D tentatively TRBD1 (5 bases). The CDR3 loop spans 13 amino acids. Trimming removed 2 bases at V and 4 bases at J, with 6 bases between. Germline assignment: CDR1 MNHNS and CDR2 SASEGT. CDR3 DNA sequence: TGTGCCAGCAGTGAATCAGGGAATCAGCCCCAGCATTTT. Its translation: CASSESGNQPQHF.

V usage is TRBV7-9 and J usage is TRBJ1-2, with TRBD1 as a possible D gene (5 bases). Trimming cost V 1 base and J 13 bases, with 13 bases left between them. CDR1 and CDR2 from the germline V gene are SEHNR and FQNEAQ (reference sequence). This CDR3 spans 12 amino acids. The CDR3 region has the DNA TGTGCCAGCAGCTTAGACAGACAGACCTCCACCTTC. It codes for CASSLDRQTSTF.

The chain uses TRBV29-1 and TRBJ1-4; TRBD1 might be the D (6 bases). The germline CDR1 and CDR2 sequences are SQVTM and ANQGSEA. V shed 3 bases and J shed 7 bases, with 15 bases lying between them. The CDR3 consists of 14 residues. As DNA, the CDR3 is TGCAGCGTTGATCGAGGCCAAGGGGGTGAAAAACTGTTTTTT. Protein sequence: CSVDRGQGGEKLFF.